The rows below give T cell receptor beta chains drawn from one sample of a study of T cell responses to AZD1222 COVID-19 vaccine. Using immunoSEQ multiplex PCR, the repertoire was profiled, and TCRdb retains in-frame clones only, with some absent. Of roughly 130,000 clones detected, approximately 94% appear once; the ten largest clones hold around 7%. The sequenced sample was peripheral blood, obtained on day 0 of AZD1222 vaccination. These receptors were taken from an adult in good health. Both conserved end residues are part of each CDR3. Fields, in order: D gene, clone size, V gene, J gene, CDR3 protein, CDR3 DNA. The D gene is left open where the match is weak. The size of a clone is reported for some rows only, either as once, few or many, or as a class for expanded clones.

D: -
size: -
V: TRBV24-1
J: TRBJ2-2
CDR3: CATSAPDQNTGELFF
DNA: TGTGCCACCAGTGCCCCAGACCAGAACACCGGGGAGCTGTTTTTT

D: -
size: -
V: TRBV6-1
J: TRBJ1-5
CDR3: CASSEKRGISNQPQHF
DNA: TGTGCCAGCAGCGAAAAAAGGGGGATTAGCAATCAGCCCCAGCATTTT

D: TRBD2
size: -
V: TRBV4-3
J: TRBJ2-3
CDR3: CASSSEVRTSGRDTQYF
DNA: TGCGCCAGCAGCTCGGAAGTGCGGACTAGCGGGAGAGATACGCAGTATTTT

D: -
size: once
V: TRBV12-3/TRBV12-4
J: TRBJ1-5
CDR3: CASRQGWSQPQHF
DNA: TGTGCCAGCAGACAGGGTTGGTCTCAGCCCCAGCATTTT

D: -
size: -
V: TRBV11-2
J: TRBJ2-7
CDR3: CASSFEGVYEQYF
DNA: TGTGCCAGCAGCTTCGAGGGGGTCTACGAGCAGTACTTC

D: TRBD2
size: -
V: TRBV7-2
J: TRBJ2-1
CDR3: CASSTPGLAGGRSYNEQFF
DNA: TGTGCCAGCAGCACACCGGGACTAGCGGGAGGGCGCTCCTACAATGAGCAGTTCTTC

D: -
size: -
V: TRBV6-6
J: TRBJ1-4
CDR3: CASVPSGNNEKLFF
DNA: TGTGCCAGCGTTCCCTCTGGGAATAATGAAAAACTGTTTTTT

D: -
size: -
V: TRBV28
J: TRBJ1-1
CDR3: CASKGRVNTEAFF
DNA: TGTGCCAGCAAAGGGCGGGTGAACACTGAAGCTTTCTTT

D: -
size: -
V: TRBV10-1
J: TRBJ2-7
CDR3: CASSESRVPYEQYF
DNA: TGCGCCAGCAGTGAGTCTCGGGTGCCCTACGAGCAGTACTTC

D: TRBD1
size: -
V: TRBV18
J: TRBJ1-3
CDR3: CASSPRDSSGNTIYF
DNA: TGTGCCAGCTCACCTCGGGACAGCTCTGGAAACACCATATATTTT